The next 30 T cell receptor beta chains were all read from a single sample in a study of cytomegalovirus exposure and HLA in healthy donors. PCR involved 60 Vbeta and 13 Jbeta primers. Produced via immunoSEQ multiplex PCR; TCRdb's table is partial and in-frame only. The table lists 150,000 or so clones, roughly 70% of them singletons. Sequenced input: PBMCs. The receptors originated from a young man in good health and CMV-seronegative.

The chain couples TRBV6-4 to TRBJ2-1; D perhaps matches TRBD2 (7 bases). Germline assignment: CDR1 MRHNA and CDR2 SNTAGT. The CDR3 is made up of 16 amino acids. V was pared by 0 bases and J by 10 bases, with 19 bases between. For the CDR3, the DNA is TGTGCCAGCAGTGACTCGGAGCGGGGACCGGGGGGCGAGCAGTTCTTC. As protein: CASSDSERGPGGEQFF.

The chain is built from TRBV19 and TRBJ2-7, with unresolved D. Germline values: CDR1 LNHDA, CDR2 SQIVND (reference sequence). V dropped 5 bases and J dropped 2 bases, with 10 bases sitting between them. The CDR3 has 13 residues. The CDR3 protein is CASSLGEAYEQYF. DNA for the CDR3: TGTGCCAGTAGTCTAGGAGAGGCCTACGAGCAGTACTTC.

The chain joins TRBV4-2 to TRBJ1-2; D is unclear. Trimming took 0 bases from V and 4 from J, leaving 15 bases between them. The CDR3 has 16 amino acids. Looked up from germline, CDR1 is LGHNA and CDR2 is YNFKEQ. CDR3 sequence (DNA): TGTGCCAGCAGCCAAGAACCCAGGCTGGTGGGCTATGGCTACACCTTC. Amino acid sequence: CASSQEPRLVGYGYTF.

The chain couples TRBV5-1 to TRBJ2-4, with 8 bases that match TRBD2. CDR1 and CDR2 (germline): SGHRS, YFSETQ. The CDR3 has 15 residues. V was clipped by 4 bases and J by 8 bases; unmatched bases: 11. The CDR3 bases are TGCGCCAGCAGCGATTCCGGGGGGGCCGGGTACATTCAGTACTTC. This sequence encodes CASSDSGGAGYIQYF.

V usage is TRBV27 and J usage is TRBJ1-1; D call uncertain. Trimming took 7 bases from V and 1 from J, leaving 4 bases between them. Germline values: CDR1 MNHEY, CDR2 SMNVEV (reference sequence). There are 11 residues in the CDR3. CDR3 residues: CASKRNTEAFF. For the CDR3, the DNA is TGTGCCAGCAAGCGGAACACTGAAGCTTTCTTT.

V usage is TRBV7-8 and J usage is TRBJ1-1; D not certain. The CDR3 loop spans 14 amino acids. Trimming cost V 1 base and J 5 bases, with 11 bases left between them. Per germline, CDR1 SGHVS and CDR2 FQNEAQ. The CDR3 DNA sequence: TGTGCCAGCAGCTTAGAATACGGACTTACTGAAGCTTTCTTT. This codes for CASSLEYGLTEAFF.

V is TRBV21-1 and J is TRBJ1-2. TRBV21-1 is a listed pseudogene. The CDR3 totals 14 residues. CDR3 sequence reads: CASSKDGGTYGYTF. CDR3 nucleotides: TGTGCCAGCAGCAAAGATGGAGGCACGTATGGCTACACCTTC.

This clone was recorded a few times. V is TRBV27 and J is TRBJ1-5; D gene unclear. CDR1 and CDR2 from the germline V gene are MNHEY and SMNVEV (reference sequence). The V gene lost 5 bases and the J gene lost 4 bases, with 12 bases spanning the gap. The CDR3 spans 14 residues. The CDR3 sequence is CASSALTGNQPQHF. The CDR3 region has the DNA TGTGCCAGCAGTGCACTAACGGGGAATCAGCCCCAGCATTTT.

This clone is a singleton in its sample. This chain joins TRBV29-1 and TRBJ2-7, with 9 bases fitting TRBD1. CDR3 length: 15 residues. Germline V gene data show CDR1 as SQVTM and CDR2 as ANQGSEA. Trimming at V came to 5 bases and at J to 4 bases, leaving 12 bases not matched to a gene. The CDR3 DNA reads as TGCAGCGTTTCCCCAGACGGGACAGGGATTTACGAGCAGTACTTC. Translated, it gives CSVSPDGTGIYEQYF.

This clone was detected only once. This chain joins TRBV2 and TRBJ2-7; tentative D call: TRBD1 (6 bases). V was trimmed by 2 bases and J by 9 bases, leaving 17 bases between them. This CDR3 comprises 14 residues. Germline V gene data show CDR1 as SNHLY and CDR2 as FYNNEI. The CDR3 sequence: CASSEISGAGGQYF. In DNA form, the CDR3 reads TGTGCCAGCAGTGAAATTTCAGGGGCGGGTGGGCAGTACTTC.

The J gene is TRBJ1-2, the V gene TRBV29-1, with 8 bases lining up with TRBD1. The CDR3 has 12 amino acids. With 2 bases clipped from V and 8 bases from J, the junction kept 4 bases outside the gene matches. Germline V CDR1 and CDR2: SQVTM, ANQGSEA. Written as DNA, the CDR3 is TGCAGCGTTGAACAGGGGGCGCGCGGCTACACCTTC. Translation: CSVEQGARGYTF.

V usage is TRBV5-6 and J usage is TRBJ2-1, with TRBD2 matching 11 bases. The CDR3 totals 14 residues. CDR1 SGHDT and CDR2 YYEEEE come from the germline V gene. Germline trimming cut 4 bases from V and 5 bases from J; bases unmatched to any gene: 2. The DNA for the CDR3 is TGTGCCAGCAGCGCGGGACTAGCGGACAATGAGCAGTTCTTC. Protein product: CASSAGLADNEQFF.

V is TRBV4-3 and J is TRBJ1-1; the D is unclear. There are 13 residues in the CDR3. The V end lost 4 bases, the J end lost 0 bases, and 6 bases lay between the germline ends. Germline CDR1 is LGHNA and CDR2 is YSLEER. The CDR3 here is CASSPQLNTEAFF. The CDR3 DNA reads as TGCGCCAGCAGCCCACAACTGAACACTGAAGCTTTCTTT.

The chain joins TRBV25-1 to TRBJ1-2; unclear D gene. V lost 8 bases, J lost 4 bases, and 11 bases lay in between. This CDR3 comprises 12 residues. The germline CDR1 and CDR2 sequences are MGHDK and SYGVNS. CDR3 in DNA: TGTGCCAGCTCTGCAACGAGCTATGGCTACACCTTC. It encodes CASSATSYGYTF.

This clone was detected a few times. This rearrangement joins TRBV5-4 to TRBJ2-1, with D perhaps matching TRBD2 (5 bases). With 4 bases removed from V and 8 bases from J, the gap between germline ends came to 22 bases. The length of the CDR3 is 16 residues. CDR1 is SGHNT and CDR2 is YYREEE in the germline V gene (reference sequence). CDR3 protein: CASSPRLGVGPHEQFF. CDR3 nucleotide sequence: TGTGCCAGCAGCCCGAGACTGGGAGTTGGCCCCCATGAGCAGTTCTTC. The full variable domain, rest sourced from reference TRBV5-4 and TRBJ2-1, is ETGVTQSPTHLIKTRGQQVTLRCSSQSGHNTVSWYQQALGQGPQFIFQYYREEENGRGNFPPRFSGLQFPNYSSELNVNALELDDSALYLCASSPRLGVGPHEQFFGPGTRLTVL.

This rearrangement joins TRBV15 to TRBJ1-1; TRBD1 agrees at 8 bases. This CDR3 spans 13 amino acids. CDR1 is LNHNV, CDR2 YYDKDF, per germline (reference sequence). The ends lost 3 bases at V and 6 bases at J; junction bases unmatched: 3. CDR3 coding DNA: TGTGCCACCAGCAGTGGACAGGGCCCTGAAGCTTTCTTT. It yields the protein CATSSGQGPEAFF. Full variable domain (outside the CDR3, taken from reference TRBV15 and TRBJ1-1): DAMVIQNPRYQVTQFGKPVTLSCSQTLNHNVMYWYQQKSSQAPKLLFHYYDKDFNNEADTPDNFQSRRPNTSFCFLDIRSPGLGDTAMYLCATSSGQGPEAFFGQGTRLTVV.

The V and J genes are TRBV9 and TRBJ2-5, with 10 bases matching TRBD1. V trimming: 5 bases; J trimming: 5 bases; junction bases outside the gene matches: 9. The germline CDR1 and CDR2 sequences are SGDLS and YYNGEE. This CDR3 is built from 15 residues. The CDR3 reads CASSGGQGDWETQYF. DNA of the CDR3: TGTGCCAGCAGTGGTGGACAGGGGGACTGGGAGACCCAGTACTTC.

This chain joins TRBV10-3 and TRBJ2-2; 8 bases map to TRBD1. Trimming removed 3 bases from V and 5 bases from J; junction bases left unmatched: 5. The CDR3 is 15 amino acids. The V gene's germline CDR1 is ENHRY and CDR2 SYGVKD. CDR3 coding DNA: TGTGCCATCAGTGATCCGAGGACAGGGACCGGGGAGCTGTTTTTT. The encoded protein is CAISDPRTGTGELFF.

The chain recombines TRBV19 with TRBJ1-3; D is unresolved. The germline V gene has CDR1 LNHDA and CDR2 SQIVND (reference sequence). The length of the CDR3 is 16 residues. V lost 7 bases and J 0 bases, leaving 16 bases between the germline ends. The CDR3 DNA reads as TGTGCCAGTAAAGAGAGGTCTCCAGACTCTGGAAACACCATATATTTT. Protein sequence: CASKERSPDSGNTIYF.

The rearrangement links TRBV7-8 to TRBJ2-5; D remains unclear. V was trimmed by 1 base and J by 5 bases, leaving 11 bases between them. From germline, CDR1 is SGHVS and CDR2 FQNEAQ. This CDR3 contains 14 residues. Here the CDR3 reads CASSLGSLRETQYF. In DNA, the CDR3 is TGTGCCAGCAGCTTAGGGTCCCTGCGGGAGACCCAGTACTTC. Using reference TRBV7-8 and TRBJ2-5 for the parts outside the CDR3, the full variable domain is GAGVSQSPRYKVAKRGQDVALRCDPISGHVSLFWYQQALGQGPEFLTYFQNEAQLDKSGLPSDRFFAERPEGSVSTLKIQRTQQEDSAVYLCASSLGSLRETQYFGPGTRLLVL.

The chain recombines TRBV2 with TRBJ2-7, with D perhaps TRBD1 (5 bases). Germline V lookup: CDR1 SNHLY, CDR2 FYNNEI. The V and J ends lost 2 bases and 2 bases respectively, with 7 bases between them. CDR3 size: 13 residues. The chain's CDR3 is CASSETGPYEQYF. The CDR3 region has the DNA TGTGCCAGCAGTGAAACAGGCCCCTACGAGCAGTACTTC.

The rearrangement joins TRBV30 to TRBJ1-1; 10 nucleotides line up with TRBD1. Per germline, CDR1 GTSNPN and CDR2 SVGIG (reference sequence). Trimming at V came to 8 bases and at J to 3 bases, leaving 6 bases not matched to a gene. This CDR3 comprises 13 residues. This CDR3 is CAIGTGAYTEAFF. The CDR3 DNA reads TGTGCCATAGGGACAGGGGCTTACACTGAAGCTTTCTTT.

The chain combines TRBV15 with TRBJ2-7, with a weak D call TRBD1 (6 bases). The germline gives CDR1 LNHNV, CDR2 YYDKDF (reference sequence). CDR3 length equals 15 residues. The V gene lost 0 bases and the J gene lost 3 bases, with 12 bases spanning the gap. CDR3 DNA: TGTGCCACCAGCAGAGATGCAGGGGATCGCTACGAGCAGTACTTC. It specifies CATSRDAGDRYEQYF.

This rearrangement joins TRBV6-6 to TRBJ2-7; TRBD1 might be the D (5 bases). The CDR3 is 14 residues long. V was shortened by 8 bases and J by 3 bases, with 17 bases between the two germline ends. The germline V gene has CDR1 MNHNY and CDR2 SVGAGI (reference sequence). The CDR3 spells CASCPTFQGYEQYF. The CDR3 region has the DNA TGTGCCAGCTGTCCCACTTTTCAGGGCTACGAGCAGTACTTC.

This chain uses TRBV27 with TRBJ1-1, with D possibly being TRBD1 (5 bases). The CDR3 sequence is 15 residues long. Germline V gene data show CDR1 as MNHEY and CDR2 as SMNVEV (reference sequence). The germline V and J ends were trimmed by 4 bases and 3 bases, with 15 bases remaining between them. The CDR3 is CASSSRGGLYTEAFF. DNA of the CDR3: TGTGCCAGCAGTTCCCGCGGGGGGTTGTACACTGAAGCTTTCTTT.

As regards this clone: The junction shows a germline mismatch at one end, possibly a read error. This chain connects TRBV2 to TRBJ1-5; 9 nucleotides line up with TRBD1. Germline V gene data show CDR1 as SNHLY and CDR2 as FYNNEI. The CDR3 extends over 15 amino acids. In DNA form, the CDR3 reads TGTGCCAGCAGCACTTGGACAGGGGCCAATCAGCCCCAGAATTTT. It yields the protein CASSTWTGANQPQNF.

The chain uses TRBV6-1 and TRBJ1-5; 7 nucleotides line up with TRBD1. CDR1 is MNHNS, CDR2 SASEGT, per germline. The CDR3 extends over 15 amino acids. V lost 7 bases to trimming and J lost 3 bases; unmatched junction nucleotides: 9. The CDR3 reads CASNWGQSYNQPQHF. Here the CDR3 DNA reads TGTGCCAGCAATTGGGGACAGAGTTACAATCAGCCCCAGCATTTT.

To note about this clone: This likely comes from a read error, as the CDR3 has no conserved phenylalanine or tryptophan at its end. The rearrangement joins TRBV29-1 to TRBJ1-2; possible D gene TRBD1, 6 bases. Germline lookup yields CDR1 SQVTM and CDR2 ANQGSEA. The CDR3 extends over 15 amino acids. Trimming stripped 6 bases from V and 4 bases from J, with 21 bases between. The CDR3 sequence: CSVRAQGVEGYGYTL. The CDR3 DNA sequence: TGCAGCGTACGAGCACAGGGTGTTGAGGGCTATGGCTACACCCTC.

This clone occurred a few times. This chain connects TRBV30 to TRBJ2-1; TRBD2 matches 13 bases. V shed 3 bases and J 2 bases; nucleotides not matched to a gene: 4. CDR3 length: 16 amino acids. Germline values: CDR1 GTSNPN, CDR2 SVGIG (reference sequence). In DNA form, the CDR3 reads TGTGCCTGGAGAACCACTAGCGGGGGGGCCTACAATGAGCAGTTCTTC. Residues: CAWRTTSGGAYNEQFF.

This CDR3 is CASSLGGGNQPQHF. DNA of the CDR3: TGTGCCAGCAGCTTGGGAGGGGGCAATCAGCCCCAGCATTTT. V gene TRBV7-2 combines with J gene TRBJ1-5; D might be TRBD1 (5 bases). Trimming took off 3 bases at V and 2 bases at J, with 8 bases between the two ends. Germline assignment: CDR1 SGHTA and CDR2 FQGNSA. The CDR3 consists of 14 residues.